This T cell receptor beta chain was recovered during a study of PD-1 blockade in classical Hodgkin lymphoma. Study-level points and caveats: Reported baseline diversity: healthy donors highest, relapsed/refractory patients lowest. With respect to the repertoire differences, their causes, possibly disease activity or prior therapy, remain undefined.

The germline V gene has CDR1 SEHNR and CDR2 FQNEAQ (reference sequence). The V segment lost 4 bases and the J segment 7 bases; nucleotides outside the gene matches: 5. The CDR3 is 13 residues long. Here immunoSEQ multiplex PCR was the method, and the copy in TCRdb shows in-frame clones only, minus some. Of about 25,000 clones listed, 90% to 95% were seen once; the top ten hold about 3.9%. As for this clone: Its antigen is still unknown.

Time point described: newly diagnosed, previously untreated cHL patient sample. Acting as the comparison were PBMCs from newly diagnosed, untreated classical Hodgkin lymphoma. The chain recombines TRBV7-9 with TRBJ2-7; 9 bases map to TRBD1. The sequence was obtained from a human donor with classical Hodgkin lymphoma. Sequenced: peripheral blood mononuclear cells (PBMCs). CDR3 in amino acids: CASSYRDRDEQYF. CDR3 DNA sequence: TGTGCCAGCAGCTACCGGGACAGGGATGAGCAGTACTTC.